This T cell receptor (beta chain) was identified during a study of long-term antiretroviral therapy in people with HIV. Regarding the study as a whole: Upon ART, diversity increased but remained lower than transplant donor controls. CDR3 length ranges were narrower in HIV repertoires than in controls.

This clone was seen a few times. Its antigen remains unidentified. Sequencing used immunoSEQ v3.0 at survey level. Per-sample TRB depth target: roughly 40,000-50,000 T-cell genomes. Clones were read by immunoSEQ multiplex PCR, and TCRdb kept only the in-frame ones, dropping some. The profile covers fewer than 20,000 clones, with roughly 80% appearing a single time and roughly 18% taken by the ten largest. This CDR3 comprises 15 residues. V lost 2 bases and J 0 bases, leaving 9 bases between the germline ends. Germline lookup yields CDR1 SGHTS and CDR2 YDEGEE. This receptor was identified in a woman younger than 35 with HIV. The source material was unsorted PBMCs, sampled 0.6 years after starting antiretroviral therapy. The chain is built from TRBV5-8 and TRBJ1-5, with D perhaps TRBD1 (6 bases). CDR3 sequence (DNA): TGTGCCAGCAGCTTCAGGGGTACTAGCAATCAGCCCCAGCATTTT. This encodes CASSFRGTSNQPQHF.